This T cell receptor (beta chain) was observed in a study of blood T cell repertoires in COVID-19. Assay used: immunoSEQ multiplex PCR; TCRdb lists only in-frame clones, some missing. The sample has about 180,000 clones, roughly 90% seen once; the top ten hold more than 20%. There are 15 residues in the CDR3. Trimming removed 1 base at V and 2 bases at J, with 11 bases between. CDR1 is MNHEY, CDR2 SVGEGT, per germline. Sequencing input: peripheral blood. The sequence was collected from a man aged 65 to 79 with active or convalescent COVID-19. The chain combines TRBV6-2 or TRBV6-3 with TRBJ1-1, with D possibly being TRBD1 (5 bases). The CDR3 sequence: CASSYWVQANTEAFF. CDR3 nucleotide sequence: TGTGCCAGCAGTTACTGGGTACAGGCTAACACTGAAGCTTTCTTT.